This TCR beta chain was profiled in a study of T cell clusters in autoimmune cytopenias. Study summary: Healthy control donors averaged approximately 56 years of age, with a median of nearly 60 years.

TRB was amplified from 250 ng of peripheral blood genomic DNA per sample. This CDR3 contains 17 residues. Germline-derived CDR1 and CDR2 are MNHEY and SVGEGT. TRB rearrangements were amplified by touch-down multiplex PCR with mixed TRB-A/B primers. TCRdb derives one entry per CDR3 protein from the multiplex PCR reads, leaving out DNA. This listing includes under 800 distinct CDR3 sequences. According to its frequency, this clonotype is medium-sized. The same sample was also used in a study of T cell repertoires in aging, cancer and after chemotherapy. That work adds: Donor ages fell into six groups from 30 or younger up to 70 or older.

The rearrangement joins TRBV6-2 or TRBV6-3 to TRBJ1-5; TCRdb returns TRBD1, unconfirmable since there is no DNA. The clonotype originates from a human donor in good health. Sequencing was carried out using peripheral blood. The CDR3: CASSPGQGLYSNQPQHF.